This TCR beta chain was identified in a study of blood T cell repertoires in COVID-19. The study assigned cohorts using participant-reported clinical history. V was pared by 4 bases and J by 4 bases, with 17 bases between. Germline V lookup: CDR1 SGHNT, CDR2 YYREEE (reference sequence). The CDR3 consists of 15 residues. This clone appeared a few times. In the original workflow: Amplified reference gene primers provided the basis for estimating nucleated cell counts. Generated by immunoSEQ multiplex PCR, the TCRdb table keeps only in-frame clones and is missing some. V and J calls and clone size come straight from that table; D and trimming were deduced from the DNA. Here the sample spans approximately 140,000 clones, around 87% being singletons.

V and J are TRBV5-4 and TRBJ1-2, with D possibly matching TRBD1 (6 bases). The source is a woman in her 30s with acute COVID-19. The source material was PBMCs or T cells enriched from blood (not recorded which). This CDR3 reads CASSASGATPYGYTF. The DNA for the CDR3 is TGTGCCAGCAGCGCCTCAGGGGCCACCCCCTATGGCTACACCTTC.